This entry lists 26 T cell receptor beta chains sequenced from one sample in a study of T-cell reconstitution after alpha-beta-depleted transplantation in children. Unique molecular identifiers featured in how the TCRbeta library was prepared. TCRdb itself ran the PCR reads through MiXCR, one entry per CDR3 protein. Found here are about 540,000 distinct CDR3 sequences, around 17% of them singletons; the top ten hold approximately 3%. The source was PBMCs from the stem cell graft donor, collected from the stem cell graft. The source of these receptors is a human donor who donated a stem cell graft to a child with acute lymphoblastic leukemia.

The V and J genes are TRBV5-1 and TRBJ2-4; 11 nucleotides align to TRBD2. V lost 4 bases to trimming and J lost 6 bases; unmatched junction nucleotides: 6. CDR1 is SGHRS and CDR2 is YFSETQ in the germline V gene. CDR3 length: 15 residues. The chain's CDR3 is CASSPSTSGRNIQYF. The DNA of the CDR3 is TGCGCCAGCAGCCCCTCCACTAGCGGGAGAAACATTCAGTACTTC.

This clonotype was found a few times. CDR3 loop: CSVQSLQASYEQYF. Written as DNA, the CDR3 is TGCAGCGTTCAATCTTTACAGGCGTCCTACGAGCAGTACTTC. The V gene is TRBV29-1, the J gene TRBJ2-7; D possibly corresponds to TRBD1 (5 bases). The CDR3 extends over 14 amino acids. Germline CDR1 SQVTM, CDR2 ANQGSEA. V dropped 5 bases and J dropped 1 base, with 15 bases sitting between them.

The gene calls are TRBV29-1 and TRBJ1-1; D uncertain. Between the trimmed V and J ends, which lost 1 base and 5 bases, there was a span of 5 bases. This CDR3 region has 11 residues. Germline lookup yields CDR1 SQVTM and CDR2 ANQGSEA. CDR3 in amino acids: CSVEASTEAFF. CDR3 DNA sequence: TGCAGCGTTGAAGCGTCTACTGAAGCTTTCTTT.

In its sample, this clonotype was seen a few times. The chain joins TRBV6-5 to TRBJ2-3; D not resolved. The V gene lost 2 bases and the J gene lost 0 bases, with 12 bases spanning the gap. Germline-derived CDR1 and CDR2 are MNHEY and SVGAGI. This CDR3 comprises 16 residues. The CDR3 DNA is TGTGCCAGCAGTTACATTGGGTCCCGGAGCACAGATACGCAGTATTTT. This gives the protein CASSYIGSRSTDTQYF.

The rearrangement links TRBV23-1 to TRBJ1-4; TRBD1 aligns across 10 bases. TRBV23-1 is classed as an ORF, of uncertain function. With 3 bases clipped from V and 7 bases from J, the junction kept 8 bases outside the gene matches. The CDR3 runs to 16 residues. The CDR3: CASSQRATGGGEKLFF. The CDR3 DNA is TGCGCCAGCAGTCAGCGCGCGACAGGGGGCGGTGAAAAACTGTTTTTT.

The V and J genes are TRBV12-5 and TRBJ1-3; no clear D gene. This CDR3 region has 14 residues. Between the trimmed V and J ends, which lost 6 bases and 4 bases, there was a span of 13 bases. Germline CDR1 and CDR2: LGHNT and FRNRAP. CDR3 DNA: TGTGCTAGTGGCTTCTCGGGTGTCGGAAACACCATATATTTT. Protein sequence: CASGFSGVGNTIYF.

J is TRBJ2-7 and V is TRBV5-1; weak D call: TRBD1 (5 bases). The CDR3 consists of 14 residues. CDR1 and CDR2 (germline): SGHRS, YFSETQ. V lost 5 bases and J lost 0, with 12 bases in between. This CDR3 is CASRFRVGSYEQYF. The CDR3, as DNA: TGCGCCAGCAGGTTCAGGGTGGGCTCCTACGAGCAGTACTTC.

The V and J genes are TRBV12-3 or TRBV12-4 and TRBJ1-1; D is ambiguous. V was clipped by 2 bases and J by 1 base, with 8 bases between them. This CDR3 spans 14 amino acids. CDR3 nucleotide sequence: TGTGCCAGCAGTTTAAACGGACGGAACACTGAAGCTTTCTTT. Translation gives CASSLNGRNTEAFF.

The chain uses TRBV5-1 and TRBJ2-4, with 14 bases lining up with TRBD2. The CDR3 covers 16 residues. The ends lost 3 bases at V and 9 bases at J; junction bases unmatched: 8. The germline V gene encodes CDR1 SGHRS and CDR2 YFSETQ. The CDR3 DNA reads as TGCGCCAGCAGCTGGGGGACTAGCGGGAGCCAGAGCATTCAGTACTTC. Amino acids: CASSWGTSGSQSIQYF. Combining the CDR3 with reference TRBV5-1 and TRBJ2-4 gives the whole variable domain KAGVTQTPRYLIKTRGQQVTLSCSPISGHRSVSWYQQTPGQGLQFLFEYFSETQRNKGNFPGRFSGRQFSNSRSEMNVSTLELGDSALYLCASSWGTSGSQSIQYFGAGTRLSVL.

The chain uses TRBV18 and TRBJ2-1; D is unresolved. The V gene's germline CDR1 is KGHSH and CDR2 LQKENI. The CDR3 is 13 amino acids. V was clipped by 2 bases and J by 15 bases, with 17 bases between them. CDR3 DNA sequence: TGTGCCAGCTCACCAGCTCAGGAGATACGTCCGTTCTTC. Its protein product is CASSPAQEIRPFF.

This clonotype showed up just a few times. V gene TRBV6-2 or TRBV6-3 combines with J gene TRBJ1-2, with 7 bases fitting TRBD1. This CDR3 is built from 14 residues. V was clipped by 6 bases and J by 5 bases; unmatched bases: 9. Per germline, CDR1 MNHEY and CDR2 SVGEGT. The CDR3 region is CASSPGTATYGYTF. The CDR3 bases are TGTGCCAGCAGCCCCGGGACAGCAACATATGGCTACACCTTC.

The table lists this clonotype with a few counts. The chain employs TRBV20-1 and TRBJ2-7; no firm D call. CDR3 length equals 11 residues. The V end lost 3 bases, the J end lost 4 bases, and 7 bases lay between the germline ends. CDR1 is DFQATT, CDR2 SNEGSKA, per germline (reference sequence). Here the CDR3 reads CSASRAYEQYF. The CDR3 bases are TGCAGTGCTAGCCGGGCATACGAGCAGTACTTC.

The chain employs TRBV29-1 and TRBJ2-4; D is undetermined. V was pared by 2 bases and J by 1 base, with 3 bases between. The CDR3 extends over 12 amino acids. Germline V gene lookup returns CDR1 SQVTM and CDR2 ANQGSEA. The CDR3 coding sequence is TGCAGCGTTGAACATGCCAAAAACATTCAGTACTTC. Residues: CSVEHAKNIQYF.

This clonotype has at least ten counts. The genes are TRBV5-6 and TRBJ1-2, with D tentatively TRBD1 (6 bases). V was pared by 0 bases and J by 6 bases, with 9 bases between. CDR1 and CDR2 (germline): SGHDT, YYEEEE. This CDR3 is built from 13 residues. CDR3 nucleotide sequence: TGTGCCAGCAGCTTGGCCCCAGGGGATGGCTACACCTTC. Its protein product is CASSLAPGDGYTF. Full variable domain (rest looked up from reference TRBV5-6 and TRBJ1-2): DAGVTQSPTHLIKTRGQQVTLRCSPKSGHDTVSWYQQALGQGPQFIFQYYEEEERQRGNFPDRFSGHQFPNYSSELNVNALLLGDSALYLCASSLAPGDGYTFGSGTRLTVV.

The CDR3 protein is CASGARDTEAFF. CDR3 nucleotide sequence: TGTGCCAGCGGGGCCAGGGACACTGAAGCTTTCTTT. The chain recombines TRBV5-6 with TRBJ1-1; a possible D gene is TRBD1 (5 bases). The germline gives CDR1 SGHDT, CDR2 YYEEEE. V lost 7 bases, J lost 3 bases, and 10 bases lay in between. There are 12 residues in the CDR3.

The rearrangement joins TRBV18 to TRBJ2-5; 8 bases agree with TRBD2. CDR3 length equals 14 residues. The germline CDR1 and CDR2 sequences are KGHSH and LQKENI. V shed 5 bases and J 4 bases; nucleotides not matched to a gene: 6. DNA for the CDR3: TGTGCCAGCTCAGAGCTCCGGGGGGGAGAGACCCAGTACTTC. This sequence encodes CASSELRGGETQYF.

This clonotype turned up a few times. The chain's CDR3 is CASSIGQGTLYEQYF. As DNA, the CDR3 is TGCGCCAGCAGCATCGGACAGGGAACCCTCTACGAGCAGTACTTC. The chain joins TRBV5-1 to TRBJ2-7; 8 bases map to TRBD1. CDR3 length equals 15 residues. Unmatched junction bases numbered 9, after V lost 4 bases and J lost 3 bases. Germline V CDR1 and CDR2: SGHRS, YFSETQ.

The chain joins TRBV5-1 to TRBJ2-7; 7 nucleotides agree with TRBD1. CDR3 length: 15 amino acids. With V trimmed by 2 bases and J by 1 base, 6 bases remained unmatched. Per the germline V gene, CDR1 is SGHRS and CDR2 is YFSETQ. CDR3 loop: CASSFLWDSSYEQYF. The CDR3 nucleotides are TGCGCCAGCAGCTTTCTCTGGGACAGTTCCTACGAGCAGTACTTC.

The chain has TRBV4-1 and TRBJ2-5; D unresolved. V was pared by 1 base and J by 2 bases, with 11 bases between. The CDR3 totals 15 residues. In germline, CDR1 is MGHRA, CDR2 YSYEKL. DNA of the CDR3: TGCGCCAGCAGCCAAGTATTGGACGGGCAAGAGACCCAGTACTTC. Amino acids: CASSQVLDGQETQYF.

This clonotype occurred a few times. CDR3 in amino acids: CSVDDGRSYNEQFF. CDR3 in DNA: TGCAGCGTTGACGACGGGAGGTCCTACAATGAGCAGTTCTTC. The rearrangement uses TRBV29-1 and TRBJ2-1, with TRBD2 matching over 7 bases. Germline CDR1 and CDR2: SQVTM and ANQGSEA. The CDR3 has 14 amino acids. The V and J ends lost 3 bases and 1 base, in that order; junction bases with no gene match: 3.

This clonotype has only a few counts. The chain couples TRBV12-3 or TRBV12-4 to TRBJ2-1; D is possibly TRBD2 (5 bases). The CDR3 is made up of 11 amino acids. Trimming left V 9 bases short and J 16 bases short, with 19 bases between. The CDR3 is CASGDLATHFF. The CDR3 nucleotides read TGTGCCAGTGGGGATCTAGCCACTCACTTCTTC.

The V call is TRBV12-3 or TRBV12-4, the J call TRBJ1-3, with D maybe TRBD1 (5 bases). The CDR3 has 13 amino acids. The V and J ends lost 6 bases and 2 bases respectively, with 8 bases between them. The CDR3 is CASRRGAGNTIYF. In nucleotides, the CDR3 is TGTGCCAGCAGGCGGGGGGCTGGAAACACCATATATTTT.

The J gene is TRBJ2-6, the V gene TRBV9; D may be TRBD1 or TRBD2 (5 bases each). Trimming removed 3 bases at V and 2 bases at J, with 18 bases between. The germline CDR1 and CDR2 sequences are SGDLS and YYNGEE. This CDR3 spans 18 amino acids. For the CDR3, the DNA is TGTGCCAGCAGCGCCGCCCGGGACGGTGTTCCTGGGGCCAACGTCCTGACTTTC. Translation: CASSAARDGVPGANVLTF.

This clonotype came up many times. The CDR3: CASSSTGPGTTDTQYF. The CDR3 DNA is TGTGCCAGCAGCTCTACAGGGCCGGGAACCACAGATACGCAGTATTTT. V and J are TRBV7-2 and TRBJ2-3; D might be TRBD1 (6 bases). This CDR3 is built from 16 residues. The germline gives CDR1 SGHTA, CDR2 FQGNSA. V gave up 4 bases and J gave up 2 bases, with 16 bases separating them. Drawing the rest from reference TRBV7-2 and TRBJ2-3, the complete variable domain is GAGVSQSPSNKVTEKGKDVELRCDPISGHTALYWYRQSLGQGLEFLIYFQGNSAPDKSGLPSDRFSAERTGGSVSTLTIQRTQQEDSAVYLCASSSTGPGTTDTQYFGPGTRLTVL.

V gene TRBV5-1 combines with J gene TRBJ1-2, with D maybe TRBD1 (6 bases). V lost 5 bases, J lost 8 bases, and 10 bases lay in between. The CDR3 is made up of 11 amino acids. Germline CDR1 reads SGHRS; CDR2 reads YFSETQ. CDR3 amino acids: CASRTGGGYTF. CDR3 bases: TGCGCCAGCAGGACAGGAGGCGGCTACACCTTC. Variable domain in full (rest from reference TRBV5-1 and TRBJ1-2): KAGVTQTPRYLIKTRGQQVTLSCSPISGHRSVSWYQQTPGQGLQFLFEYFSETQRNKGNFPGRFSGRQFSNSRSEMNVSTLELGDSALYLCASRTGGGYTFGSGTRLTVV.

The chain has TRBV5-1 and TRBJ2-1; D gene uncertain. V was pared by 3 bases and J by 5 bases, with 12 bases between. The CDR3 has 14 amino acids. From germline, CDR1 is SGHRS and CDR2 YFSETQ. The CDR3 bases are TGCGCCAGCAGCTCCGACGGTAATAACAATGAGCAGTTCTTC. Translating gives CASSSDGNNNEQFF.